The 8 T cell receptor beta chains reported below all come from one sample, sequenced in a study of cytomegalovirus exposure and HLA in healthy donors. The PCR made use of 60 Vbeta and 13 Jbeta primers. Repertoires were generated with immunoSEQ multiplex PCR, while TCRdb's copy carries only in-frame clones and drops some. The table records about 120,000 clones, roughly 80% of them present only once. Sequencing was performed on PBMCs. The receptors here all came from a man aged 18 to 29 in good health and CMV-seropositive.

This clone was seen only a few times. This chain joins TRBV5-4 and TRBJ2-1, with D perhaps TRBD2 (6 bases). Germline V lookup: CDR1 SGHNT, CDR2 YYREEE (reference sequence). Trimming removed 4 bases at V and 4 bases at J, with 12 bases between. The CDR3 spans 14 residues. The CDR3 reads CASSTWRVYNEQFF. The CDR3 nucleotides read TGTGCCAGCAGCACCTGGAGGGTATACAATGAGCAGTTCTTC.

The CDR3 DNA reads TGTGCCAGCAGCGTAGATCCGGGAGAAGGGACAGATACGCAGTATTTT. Protein product: CASSVDPGEGTDTQYF. V is TRBV9 and J is TRBJ2-3; D might be TRBD2 (6 bases). Germline CDR1 and CDR2: SGDLS and YYNGEE. This CDR3 has 16 residues. The V gene lost 0 bases and the J gene lost 3 bases, with 14 bases spanning the gap.

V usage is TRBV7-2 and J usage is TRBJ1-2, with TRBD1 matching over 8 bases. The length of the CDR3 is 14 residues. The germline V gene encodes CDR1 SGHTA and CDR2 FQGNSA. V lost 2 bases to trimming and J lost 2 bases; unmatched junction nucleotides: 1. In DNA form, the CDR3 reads TGTGCCAGCAGCTTAAGGACAGGGAACTATGGCTACACCTTC. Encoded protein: CASSLRTGNYGYTF.

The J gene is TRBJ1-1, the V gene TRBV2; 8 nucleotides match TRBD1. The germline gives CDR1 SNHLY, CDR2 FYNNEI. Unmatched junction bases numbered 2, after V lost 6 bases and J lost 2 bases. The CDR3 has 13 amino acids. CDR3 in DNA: TGTGCCAGCAGGGGGACAGGTAACACTGAAGCTTTCTTT. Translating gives CASRGTGNTEAFF.

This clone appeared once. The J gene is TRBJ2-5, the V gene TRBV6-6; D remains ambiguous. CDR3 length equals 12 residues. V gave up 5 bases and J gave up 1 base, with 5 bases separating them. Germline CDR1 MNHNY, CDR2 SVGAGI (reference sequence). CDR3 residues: CASSGSQETQYF. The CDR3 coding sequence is TGTGCCAGCAGTGGCAGCCAAGAGACCCAGTACTTC.

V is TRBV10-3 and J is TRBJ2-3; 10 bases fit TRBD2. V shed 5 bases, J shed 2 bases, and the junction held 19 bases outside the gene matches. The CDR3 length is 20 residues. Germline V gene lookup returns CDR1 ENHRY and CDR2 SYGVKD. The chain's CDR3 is CAISSSASGSRSPPTDTQYF. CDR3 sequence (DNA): TGTGCCATCAGTAGTTCGGCTAGCGGGAGTAGATCCCCTCCCACAGATACGCAGTATTTT.

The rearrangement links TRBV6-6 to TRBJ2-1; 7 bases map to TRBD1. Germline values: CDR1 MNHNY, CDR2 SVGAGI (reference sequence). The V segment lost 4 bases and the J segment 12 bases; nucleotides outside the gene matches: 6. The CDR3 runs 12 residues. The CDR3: CASSLRDRGQFF. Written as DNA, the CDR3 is TGTGCCAGCAGTTTACGGGACAGAGGGCAGTTCTTC.

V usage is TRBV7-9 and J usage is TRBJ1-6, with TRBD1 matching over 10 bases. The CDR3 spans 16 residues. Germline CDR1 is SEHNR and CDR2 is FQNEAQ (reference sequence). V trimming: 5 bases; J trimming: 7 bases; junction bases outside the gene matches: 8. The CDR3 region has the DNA TGTGCCAGCAGCCACGGCGGGACAGGGGTAAATTCACCCCTCCACTTT. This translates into CASSHGGTGVNSPLHF. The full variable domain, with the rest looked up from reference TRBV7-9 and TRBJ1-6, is DTGVSQNPRHKITKRGQNVTFRCDPISEHNRLYWYRQTLGQGPEFLTYFQNEAQLEKSRLLSDRFSAERPKGSFSTLEIQRTEQGDSAMYLCASSHGGTGVNSPLHFGNGTRLTVT.